The 14 T cell receptor beta chains given below trace back to one sample, sequenced in a study of blood T cell repertoires in COVID-19. Assay used: immunoSEQ multiplex PCR; TCRdb lists only in-frame clones, some missing. The sample has about 280,000 clones; roughly 90% are singletons. Sequencing input: peripheral blood. These receptors all stem from a woman aged 25 to 39 with COVID-19, enrolled during active disease.

The rearrangement joins TRBV7-8 to TRBJ1-5, with D tentatively TRBD1 (5 bases). In germline, CDR1 is SGHVS, CDR2 FQNEAQ. Trimming took off 6 bases at V and 6 bases at J, with 12 bases between the two ends. The CDR3 consists of 13 residues. The CDR3 bases are TGTGCCAGCAGTGCGGGGGGGGGTCAGCCCCAGCATTTT. Protein product: CASSAGGGQPQHF. The entire variable domain, with the rest obtained from reference TRBV7-8 and TRBJ1-5, is as follows: GAGVSQSPRYKVAKRGQDVALRCDPISGHVSLFWYQQALGQGPEFLTYFQNEAQLDKSGLPSDRFFAERPEGSVSTLKIQRTQQEDSAVYLCASSAGGGQPQHFGDGTRLSIL.

The CDR3 nucleotides read TGTGCCAGCAGCCACCCCTCCCACAGGGCGACTGAAGCTTTCTTT. It specifies CASSHPSHRATEAFF. The V call is TRBV3-1 (or the pseudogene TRBV3-2), the J call TRBJ1-1; a weak D match, TRBD1 (6 bases). Trimming took 3 bases from V and 5 from J, leaving 16 bases between them. CDR1 and CDR2 (germline): LGHDT, YNNKEL (reference sequence). This CDR3 has 15 residues.

The rearrangement uses TRBV5-4 and TRBJ1-3; 9 bases are a match to TRBD1. The CDR3 is 15 amino acids. The J segment lost 3 bases and the V segment lost 3 bases, leaving 4 bases of the junction unmatched. Germline V gives CDR1 SGHNT, CDR2 YYREEE (reference sequence). The DNA of the CDR3 is TGTGCCAGCAGCTCCCCGGGACAGGGTGGAAACACCATATATTTT. Residues: CASSSPGQGGNTIYF. The full variable domain, in which reference TRBV5-4 and TRBJ1-3 provide the parts outside the CDR3, is ETGVTQSPTHLIKTRGQQVTLRCSSQSGHNTVSWYQQALGQGPQFIFQYYREEENGRGNFPPRFSGLQFPNYSSELNVNALELDDSALYLCASSSPGQGGNTIYFGEGSWLTVV.

This clone was seen once. V gene TRBV6-6 combines with J gene TRBJ1-2, with a possible D match to TRBD1 (5 bases). The CDR3 spans 13 residues. Trimming left V 0 bases short and J 7 bases short, with 9 bases between. Germline V gives CDR1 MNHNY, CDR2 SVGAGI (reference sequence). For the CDR3, the DNA is TGTGCCAGCAGTTACTCGAGTGGGGCTGGCTACACCTTC. Translation: CASSYSSGAGYTF.

V and J are TRBV5-5 and TRBJ2-1; 9 nucleotides line up with TRBD2. Germline V gene data show CDR1 as SGHKS and CDR2 as YYEKEE (reference sequence). CDR3 size: 16 residues. The J segment lost 7 bases and the V segment lost 5 bases, leaving 13 bases of the junction unmatched. CDR3 protein: CASSPRGGVSVNEQFF. In DNA form, the CDR3 reads TGTGCCAGCAGTCCCCGCGGGGGGGTTAGTGTAAATGAGCAGTTCTTC.

This clone has just one count. The chain recombines TRBV3-1 (or the pseudogene TRBV3-2) with TRBJ2-2; 8 bases line up with TRBD2. This CDR3 region has 17 residues. The V segment lost 6 bases and the J segment 6 bases; nucleotides outside the gene matches: 15. The germline V gene has CDR1 LGHDT and CDR2 YNNKEL (reference sequence). The CDR3 region has the DNA TGTGCCAGCAGTCAATGGCGCCGGGCGGGGGGCCCCGGGGAGCTGTTTTTT. The encoded protein is CASSQWRRAGGPGELFF.

This clone was recorded once. V usage is TRBV5-1 and J usage is TRBJ1-1; D is unresolved. V lost 5 bases and J lost 0, with 14 bases in between. CDR3 length: 15 amino acids. CDR1 is SGHRS, CDR2 YFSETQ, per germline. As DNA, the CDR3 is TGCGCCAGCAGGCTGTCACAGATTATGAACACTGAAGCTTTCTTT. Amino acids: CASRLSQIMNTEAFF.

The gene calls are TRBV10-1 and TRBJ1-1; D not resolved. Germline V lookup: CDR1 WNHNN, CDR2 SYGVQD (reference sequence). The ends were cut back, 2 bases at V and 4 bases at J, with 5 bases in the middle. The length of the CDR3 is 12 residues. In DNA, the CDR3 is TGCGCCAGCAGTGAGGGAGTCACTGAAGCTTTCTTT. Translated, it gives CASSEGVTEAFF.

This chain uses TRBV9 with TRBJ1-2; D call uncertain. The germline V gene has CDR1 SGDLS and CDR2 YYNGEE. The CDR3 consists of 13 residues. V was pared by 4 bases and J by 7 bases, with 14 bases between. CDR3 in DNA: TGTGCCAGCAGCCCAGGACTGACGACTGGCTACACCTTC. It encodes CASSPGLTTGYTF. Combining the CDR3 with reference TRBV9 and TRBJ1-2 gives the whole variable domain DSGVTQTPKHLITATGQRVTLRCSPRSGDLSVYWYQQSLDQGLQFLIQYYNGEERAKGNILERFSAQQFPDLHSELNLSSLELGDSALYFCASSPGLTTGYTFGSGTRLTVV.

The chain carries TRBV15 and TRBJ2-2; 9 bases match TRBD1. V gave up 7 bases and J gave up 3 bases; unmatched junction bases: 6. Germline CDR1 LNHNV, CDR2 YYDKDF (reference sequence). There are 15 residues in the CDR3. CDR3 sequence (DNA): TGTGCCACCAAACGGGGACAGGGACACACCGGGGAGCTGTTTTTT. Translation gives CATKRGQGHTGELFF.

Only one count was recorded for this clone. The V and J genes are TRBV2 and TRBJ2-3, with 10 bases lining up with TRBD2. Trimming removed 7 bases from V and 2 bases from J; junction bases left unmatched: 15. Germline V gene lookup returns CDR1 SNHLY and CDR2 FYNNEI. This CDR3 is built from 18 residues. CDR3: CASKMGPLAGVSTDTQYF. DNA for the CDR3: TGTGCCAGCAAGATGGGTCCCCTAGCGGGGGTTTCCACAGATACGCAGTATTTT.

The chain recombines TRBV5-4 with TRBJ1-2; 9 bases line up with TRBD1. CDR1 and CDR2 (germline): SGHNT, YYREEE (reference sequence). The CDR3 sequence is 16 residues long. V lost 0 bases, J lost 4 bases, and 7 bases stayed unmatched. DNA of the CDR3: TGTGCCAGCAGCTTGGTTGACAGGGGGTTCGGCTATGGCTACACCTTC. Protein product: CASSLVDRGFGYGYTF.

This clone has a handful of counts. The chain uses TRBV6-4 and TRBJ1-2; D is undetermined. The CDR3 runs 13 residues. CDR1 and CDR2 (germline): MRHNA, SNTAGT. Trimming stripped 3 bases from V and 0 bases from J, with 5 bases between. CDR3 region: CASSDAANYGYTF. CDR3 DNA sequence: TGTGCCAGCAGTGATGCGGCTAACTATGGCTACACCTTC.

V is TRBV5-6 and J is TRBJ2-1; TRBD1 matches at 8 bases. This CDR3 spans 12 amino acids. V was pared by 4 bases and J by 12 bases, with 6 bases of the junction left unmatched. The germline V gene has CDR1 SGHDT and CDR2 YYEEEE. The CDR3 bases are TGTGCCAGCAGCGTCGGGACAGGCTTGCAGTTCTTC. Translation gives CASSVGTGLQFF.